The clone carrying this T cell receptor beta chain was detected only once. The antigen remains unidentified. This sample was included in a study of cytomegalovirus exposure and HLA in healthy donors. Findings of the study overall: HLA alleles showed associations with around 15,000 TCR beta sequences in a later analysis, at a 0.05 false discovery rate. In the analysis, some V segments, TRBV6-2 and TRBV6-3 included, were excluded as indistinguishable. CMV serostatus was the sole immune exposure data available.

The ends were cut back, 3 bases at V and 6 bases at J, with 20 bases in the middle. CDR3 length equals 16 residues. The V gene's germline CDR1 is KGHSH and CDR2 LQKENI. The donors were healthy bone marrow donors. Primers included in the PCR were 60 Vbeta and 13 Jbeta primers. Clones were sequenced by immunoSEQ multiplex PCR, and TCRdb holds only the in-frame ones, with some missing. This sample has roughly 100,000 clones, with roughly 79% found just once. The chain carries TRBV18 and TRBJ1-2, with D tentatively TRBD1 (6 bases). The sequenced sample was PBMCs. This sequence originates from a male donor in good health and CMV-seronegative. CDR3 residues: CASSPRTVMDIDGYTF. The CDR3 coding sequence is TGTGCCAGCTCACCGCGGACAGTCATGGACATAGATGGCTACACCTTC.